The T cell receptor beta chain described here comes from a study of regulatory T cells in long-lasting Graves disease. The authors built TCR beta libraries using iRepertoire HTBI primers and Arm-PCR of CDR3 regions. TCRdb fed the multiplex PCR reads into MiXCR, producing one record per CDR3 protein. The table includes around 480,000 distinct CDR3 sequences, 15% to 20% detected once. Time point noted: newly diagnosed GD, antithyroid drugs for less than 3 months. Extracted RNA from PBMCs served as the source of the TCR library. V lost 3 bases, J lost 1 base, and 8 bases stayed unmatched. Looked up from germline, CDR1 is MNHEY and CDR2 is SVGAGI. The CDR3 has 16 amino acids. As for this clonotype: This may come from a read error, since a much larger clone is one base off.

These data are also associated with another study on T cells in Graves' hyperthyroidism and ophthalmopathy. That report adds: Absent ophthalmopathy progression within 18 months defined stable Graves' hyperthyroidism.

The sequence was collected from a man aged 40-49 years with Graves disease. Sequencing used peripheral blood mononuclear cells (PBMCs), obtained at new diagnosis, from a patient treated with antithyroid drugs. The rearrangement uses TRBV6-5 and TRBJ1-1, with 7 bases identical to TRBD1. DNA of the CDR3: TGTGCCAGCAGTTATCGAGGGGGCGCGGCGAACACTGAAGCTTTCTTT. Its protein is CASSYRGGAANTEAFF.